The rows below give T cell receptor beta chains drawn from one sample of a study of blood T cell repertoires in COVID-19. Clones were sequenced by immunoSEQ multiplex PCR, and TCRdb holds only the in-frame ones, with some missing. The table includes some 350,000 clones, around 83% detected once. Sequenced input: peripheral blood. These receptors all come from a man younger than 40 with active or convalescent COVID-19. CDR3s include the opening cysteine and the closing phenylalanine or tryptophan. The order of the fields is J gene, V gene, CDR3 length, D gene, clone size, CDR3 DNA, CDR3 protein. The D gene is left open where the match is weak. Clone size appears in some rows only: once, few, many, or a class for an expanded clone.

>TRBJ1-5|TRBV19|15|-|-
TGTGCCAGTATGGGCAGGGGCCAGGGCAATCAGCCCCAGCATTTT
CASMGRGQGNQPQHF
>TRBJ2-2|TRBV27|15|-|-
TGTGCCAGCAGCCCGAGGGGGGGGGCGGCCGGGGAGCTGTTTTTT
CASSPRGGAAGELFF
>TRBJ2-7|TRBV7-2|14|-|once
TGTGCCAGCAGCTTAGAGGCAGGCCTTGCCGAGCAGTACTTC
CASSLEAGLAEQYF
>TRBJ2-1|TRBV11-3|15|TRBD2|-
TGTGCCAGCAGCTCGGGACTAGCGGCTCTTCAGGAGCAGTTCTTC
CASSSGLAALQEQFF
>TRBJ2-3|TRBV10-1|17|TRBD2|-
TGCGCCAGGACGACTAGCGGGGGGCCGCCCTGCACAGATACGCAGTATTTT
CARTTSGGPPCTDTQYF
>TRBJ2-7|TRBV7-9|14|TRBD1|-
TGTGCCAGCAGCTTAGGTCGGGACAGTCACGAGCAGTACTTC
CASSLGRDSHEQYF
>TRBJ1-1|TRBV7-9|13|-|-
TGTGCCAGCAGCTGGGACAAGAACACTGAAGCTTTCTTT
CASSWDKNTEAFF
>TRBJ2-6|TRBV21-1|19|-|-
TGTGCCAGCAGCAAAGCGGTACAGGGGGCTTCGTCTGGGGCCAACGTCCTGACTTTC
CASSKAVQGASSGANVLTF
>TRBJ1-2|TRBV2|14|TRBD1|-
TGTGCCAGCAATATGGGGACAGGGAGGATTGGCTACACCTTC
CASNMGTGRIGYTF
>TRBJ2-1|TRBV9|15|TRBD2|-
TGTGCCAGCAGCCGTGGGACTAAAACATACAATGAGCAGTTCTTC
CASSRGTKTYNEQFF
>TRBJ2-7|TRBV6-5|12|-|once
TGTGCCAGCAGGGACACCCACGGCGGAGAACACTTC
CASRDTHGGEHF
>TRBJ1-2|TRBV18|16|-|-
TGTGCCAGCTCACCACCGGATGGGGCAGACCACTATGGCTACACCTTC
CASSPPDGADHYGYTF
>TRBJ1-6|TRBV19|14|-|-
TGTGCCAGTAGTATCTCCGGGGAGAATTCACCCCTCCACTTT
CASSISGENSPLHF